This T cell receptor (beta chain) was documented in a study of shared clonotypes between healthy human individuals. Study-level findings and limits: Naive subsets generally exceeded memory subsets in estimated richness.

Both subsets, CD45RA+ naive and CD45RA-negative memory, were split from the CD4+ cells. Each PCR replicate from the sorted subsets contained around 0.2 ug DNA, which is about 30,000 T cell genomes. Only in-frame clones appear in the TCRdb table, and some are missing; sequencing was by immunoSEQ multiplex PCR. The data contain more than 900,000 clones, around 78% of them singletons. On this clone: Its matching antigen is unknown.

The CDR3 extends over 14 amino acids. Per the germline V gene, CDR1 is MNHNY and CDR2 is SVGAGI (reference sequence). V shed 5 bases, J shed 7 bases, and the junction held 9 bases outside the gene matches. The source is a man aged 18 to 30 in good health. Some clones in this sample may be carry-over from other donors' samples. The chain is built from TRBV6-6 and TRBJ1-2; 8 nucleotides line up with TRBD1. Sequenced sample: memory CD4+ T cells from PBMCs. Subset given: CD45RA-negative fraction. The DNA of the CDR3 is TGTGCCAGCAGTCCGGACAGGGTGACGAGTGGCTACACCTTC. Encoded protein: CASSPDRVTSGYTF.